Below are 18 T cell receptor beta chains sequenced from a single sample in a study of cytotoxic CD8 clonotypes in ibrutinib-treated CLL. Sequenced by immunoSEQ multiplex PCR; TCRdb stores in-frame clones only, minus some. The sample records approximately 130,000 clones, 84% being singletons. The sequenced sample was PBMCs, obtained after 24 months of ibrutinib treatment. All receptors derive from a human donor with chronic lymphocytic leukemia.

The V gene is TRBV2, the J gene TRBJ1-4; no reliable D call. Germline CDR1 and CDR2: SNHLY and FYNNEI. The V and J ends lost 7 bases and 1 base respectively, with 10 bases between them. This CDR3 region has 14 residues. The CDR3 DNA reads TGTGCCAGCAAACGTGCGAAAACTAATGAAAAACTGTTTTTT. Its protein product is CASKRAKTNEKLFF.

V is TRBV6-6 and J is TRBJ2-1; the match to TRBD1 covers 7 bases. Germline CDR1 reads MNHNY; CDR2 reads SVGAGI (reference sequence). This CDR3 contains 15 residues. Trimming removed 6 bases from V and 2 bases from J; junction bases left unmatched: 7. The CDR3 loop is CASRAPGTAYNEQFF. Here the CDR3 DNA reads TGTGCCAGCAGGGCCCCAGGGACAGCCTACAATGAGCAGTTCTTC.

This clone was seen a handful of times. The genes are TRBV27 and TRBJ2-2; D is ambiguous. V dropped 4 bases and J dropped 4 bases, with 10 bases sitting between them. The CDR3 is 14 residues long. Germline CDR1 reads MNHEY; CDR2 reads SMNVEV (reference sequence). CDR3 DNA sequence: TGTGCCAGCAGTTCCTCACATCTCACCGGGGAGCTGTTTTTT. Protein sequence: CASSSSHLTGELFF.

The rearrangement links TRBV30 to TRBJ2-2; no clear D gene. Germline values: CDR1 GTSNPN, CDR2 SVGIG (reference sequence). V lost 1 base and J lost 3, with 9 bases in between. CDR3 length: 14 amino acids. CDR3 coding DNA: TGTGCCTGGAGTGGTAACCGAGACACCGGGGAGCTGTTTTTT. Translation gives CAWSGNRDTGELFF. The full variable domain, rest sourced from reference TRBV30 and TRBJ2-2, is SQTIHQWPATLVQPVGSPLSLECTVEGTSNPNLYWYRQAAGRGLQLLFYSVGIGQISSEVPQNLSASRPQDRQFILSSKKLLLSDSGFYLCAWSGNRDTGELFFGEGSRLTVL.

This clone was picked up one time. The chain uses TRBV6-5 and TRBJ1-5, with D possibly TRBD1 on 6 matching bases. CDR3 length: 14 residues. V was clipped by 6 bases and J by 2 bases, with 11 bases between them. CDR1 MNHEY and CDR2 SVGAGI come from the germline V gene. CDR3 DNA: TGTGCCAGCAGACAACAGGGTGGCAATCAGCCCCAGCATTTT. It yields the protein CASRQQGGNQPQHF.

The rearrangement uses TRBV6-6 and TRBJ1-1; 9 bases are a match to TRBD1. Trimming cost V 2 bases and J 7 bases; bases outside gene matches: 8. The CDR3 sequence is 15 residues long. Germline V gene data show CDR1 as MNHNY and CDR2 as SVGAGI (reference sequence). The CDR3: CASSYHAGQGFEAFF. The CDR3 bases are TGTGCCAGCAGTTACCATGCCGGACAGGGGTTTGAAGCTTTCTTT.

There are a few counts of this clone. The chain has TRBV6-5 and TRBJ1-1; D is ambiguous. This CDR3 spans 13 amino acids. Trimming stripped 6 bases from V and 2 bases from J, with 10 bases between. Germline CDR1 reads MNHEY; CDR2 reads SVGAGI. This CDR3 reads CASSRNSNTEAFF. CDR3 bases: TGTGCCAGCAGCCGCAACTCAAACACTGAAGCTTTCTTT.

This chain connects TRBV7-2 to TRBJ2-7, with D tentatively TRBD1 (5 bases). Germline V gene sequence: CDR1 SGHTA, CDR2 FQGNSA. CDR3 length: 15 amino acids. Trimming stripped 1 base from V and 9 bases from J, with 19 bases between. The CDR3 nucleotides read TGTGCCAGCAGCTTAGTGACGGCTGGGGCTACGGGGCAGTACTTC. This sequence encodes CASSLVTAGATGQYF.

This chain joins TRBV2 and TRBJ2-3; 11 bases agree with TRBD2. The CDR3 loop spans 19 amino acids. The J segment lost 0 bases and the V segment lost 9 bases, leaving 17 bases of the junction unmatched. Germline CDR1 is SNHLY and CDR2 is FYNNEI. CDR3 nucleotide sequence: TGTGCCAGAACAGACCTAGCGGGGGGTCTATTTTCTAGCACAGATACGCAGTATTTT. This encodes CARTDLAGGLFSSTDTQYF.

This clone was observed once. The rearrangement links TRBV7-2 to TRBJ1-5; no firm D call. V dropped 3 bases and J dropped 5 bases, with 8 bases sitting between them. CDR3 size: 13 residues. The germline V gene has CDR1 SGHTA and CDR2 FQGNSA. CDR3 DNA sequence: TGTGCCAGCAGCTTGCTGGTTGATCAGCCCCAGCATTTT. As protein: CASSLLVDQPQHF.

The rearrangement links TRBV7-8 to TRBJ1-3; a possible D gene is TRBD1 (6 bases). V dropped 5 bases and J dropped 1 base, with 15 bases sitting between them. The germline V gene has CDR1 SGHVS and CDR2 FQNEAQ. The CDR3 runs 16 residues. The CDR3 nucleotides read TGTGCCAGCAGCCCCTCGGGGGGCTTTTCTGGAAACACCATATATTTT. Protein product: CASSPSGGFSGNTIYF.

The chain carries TRBV15 and TRBJ1-2, with a tentative D call TRBD1 (5 bases). The length of the CDR3 is 14 residues. Trimming pared 7 bases from V and 4 bases from J, leaving 16 bases between. Per the germline V gene, CDR1 is LNHNV and CDR2 is YYDKDF (reference sequence). The CDR3 sequence is CATNPGSGSYGYTF. CDR3 nucleotides: TGTGCCACCAACCCAGGGTCGGGAAGCTATGGCTACACCTTC.

Regarding this clone: Mismatch with germline at one junction end may stem from a read error. The chain is built from TRBV5-6 and TRBJ2-7, with D perhaps matching TRBD1 (5 bases). Germline-derived CDR1 and CDR2 are SGHDT and YYEEEE. This CDR3 has 14 amino acids. CDR3 in amino acids: CASTLETEPYEQYF. The CDR3 region has the DNA TGTGCCAGCACCTTGGAGACAGAACCCTACGAGCAGTACTTC.

This clone was seen only once. The chain is built from TRBV10-3 and TRBJ2-7; 7 nucleotides line up with TRBD1. V lost 3 bases, J lost 2 bases, and 10 bases stayed unmatched. Germline V gene lookup returns CDR1 ENHRY and CDR2 SYGVKD. The CDR3 covers 16 residues. The CDR3 region is CAISESWGQGAYEQYF. The CDR3 DNA follows: TGTGCCATCAGTGAAAGTTGGGGCCAGGGGGCCTACGAGCAGTACTTC.

This rearrangement joins TRBV5-8 to TRBJ1-1; D is perhaps TRBD1 (5 bases). Germline V gene lookup returns CDR1 SGHTS and CDR2 YDEGEE. V lost 4 bases and J 4 bases, leaving 17 bases between the germline ends. The CDR3 consists of 15 residues. CDR3 sequence reads: CASSREWGRTTEAFF. The CDR3 DNA follows: TGTGCCAGCAGCCGAGAGTGGGGACGAACCACTGAAGCTTTCTTT. Together with reference TRBV5-8 and TRBJ1-1, the CDR3 gives the full variable domain: EAGVTQSPTHLIKTRGQQATLRCSPISGHTSVYWYQQALGLGLQFLLWYDEGEERNRGNFPPRFSGRQFPNYSSELNVNALELEDSALYLCASSREWGRTTEAFFGQGTRLTVV.

The chain employs TRBV13 and TRBJ1-1; TRBD1 matches 9 bases. The germline V gene has CDR1 PRHDT and CDR2 FYEKMQ (reference sequence). This CDR3 is built from 15 residues. Unmatched junction bases numbered 10, after V lost 1 base and J lost 10 bases. CDR3 bases: TGTGCCAGCAGCTTAGCTTCGGGACAGGGTATTCGAGCTTTCTTT. Translation gives CASSLASGQGIRAFF.

V usage is TRBV5-4 and J usage is TRBJ1-3; D gene uncertain. The V gene's germline CDR1 is SGHNT and CDR2 YYREEE (reference sequence). The germline V and J ends were trimmed by 10 bases and 1 base, with 15 bases remaining between them. The CDR3 runs to 14 residues. As DNA, the CDR3 is TGTGCCTTAACCAGTGCGGGTTCTGGAAACACCATATATTTT. It encodes CALTSAGSGNTIYF.

The CDR3 DNA reads TGTGCCAGTAGTATAACCGGCTCACTAGCCAAAAACATTCAGTACTTC. Its protein is CASSITGSLAKNIQYF. The V and J genes are TRBV19 and TRBJ2-4, with unresolved D. The CDR3 runs 16 residues. Germline CDR1 is LNHDA and CDR2 is SQIVND (reference sequence). The V gene lost 2 bases and the J gene lost 0 bases, with 11 bases spanning the gap.